Reported below is one T cell receptor beta chain. The data derive from a study of blood T cell repertoires in COVID-19. As processed by the authors: It was from reference gene primer amplification that nucleated cell counts were estimated. Generated by immunoSEQ multiplex PCR, the TCRdb table keeps only in-frame clones and is missing some. V and J calls and clone size follow that table, whereas D and trimming were derived from the DNA. Here the sample spans 130,000 to 150,000 clones, approximately 86% being singletons. The CDR3 totals 14 residues. The germline V gene encodes CDR1 MNHEY and CDR2 SMNVEV (reference sequence). V trimming: 6 bases; J trimming: 4 bases; junction bases outside the gene matches: 7.

The TCR originated in a woman aged 50 to 65 with acute or convalescent COVID-19. The chain has TRBV27 and TRBJ1-2; 8 bases fit TRBD1. The specimen was peripheral blood. CDR3 region: CASRPTGVLYGYTF. The CDR3 DNA sequence: TGTGCCAGCAGACCGACAGGGGTACTCTATGGCTACACCTTC.